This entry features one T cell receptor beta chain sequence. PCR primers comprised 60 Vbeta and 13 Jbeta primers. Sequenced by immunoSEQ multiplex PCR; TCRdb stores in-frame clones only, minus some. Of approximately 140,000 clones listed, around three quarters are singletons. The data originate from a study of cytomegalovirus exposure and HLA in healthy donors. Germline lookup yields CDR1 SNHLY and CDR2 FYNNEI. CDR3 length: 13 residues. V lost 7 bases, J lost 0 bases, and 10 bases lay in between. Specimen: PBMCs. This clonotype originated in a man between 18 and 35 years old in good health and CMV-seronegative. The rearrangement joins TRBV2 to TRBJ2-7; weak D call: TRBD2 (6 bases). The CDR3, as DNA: TGTGCCAGCATGGGACTCCACTCCTACGAGCAGTACTTC. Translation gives CASMGLHSYEQYF.